This T cell receptor beta chain is drawn from a study of blood T cells in healthy people across ages (dated by TCRdb to the mid-2010s). About the investigation overall: In model experiments, roughly one uniquely barcoded TCR beta cDNA molecule per two T cells was captured by template switching. Age-related changes in TCR beta repertoire diversity were measured in the study by deep sequencing normalized with unique cDNA molecular identifiers. Four age groups were formed from the donors: young (average about 16 years), middle-aged (approximately 40), aged (about 62) and long-lived (about 80). To avoid experimental bias, donors of different ages were spread randomly across the sequencing lanes. The study analyzed two additional independent replicas of 1 million unique cDNA reads from the same blood draw for two donors, one aged 18 to 29 and one aged 80 or older.

There are 15 amino acids in the CDR3, from cysteine to phenylalanine inclusive. CDR3 DNA only is kept here, 45 bases in frame from base 1. Trimming leaves V shorter by 1 base and J shorter by 5 bases, with the junction holding 7 bases beyond the gene matches. CDR1 and CDR2 are drawn from the germline V gene (reference sequence): GTSNPN, SVGIG. Concerning this clonotype: Its specific antigen is unknown. No quality values exist for individual bases; no much larger clone is one base distant.

Libraries came from 5' RACE. The sequencer was an Illumina HiSeq 2500. A second roughly 7 to 11 cycle PCR used a sample-barcoded 5' primer and a J-beta primer mix. A template-switch 5' adaptor carrying 12 random nucleotides introduced a unique molecular identifier onto each TCR beta cDNA molecule. At least 2.5 million CDR3-containing paired-end reads were obtained from each sample. The Mint cDNA synthesis kit, primed by a TRBC-specific oligonucleotide, was used to synthesize first-strand cDNA from all RNA. After uracil-DNA glycosylase treatment, a first 18-cycle PCR used universal primers M1SS and BC2_uni_R on all cDNA. In the source study's methods: For normalization, 1 million high-quality reads were randomly selected from each sample, with every read carrying a distinct molecular identifier. Instead of being binned into consensus sequences, reads that shared molecular identifiers were thrown out. MiTCR, run with a Q25 quality threshold and the strictest error-elimination algorithm, handled CDR3 identification, clonotype clustering and error correction. A nonparametric unseen species model with Euler transformation was used to estimate a lower bound on total TCR beta diversity. TCRdb redid the processing of the public reads, applying fastp at Q25 and MiXCR, and retained in-frame beta chains. Each CDR3 protein appears once, grouped with its most common genes and DNA. The V and J calls were not made by the authors but by TCRdb's processing. Recorded for this sample are roughly 800,000 distinct CDR3 sequences; 58% of them occurred a single time. Around 22% of the sample comes from the top ten.

Systemically healthy Caucasian individuals from Russia, 35 to 40 in total and aged about 6 to 95 years, were included as donors. Each donor gave approximately 9.3 milliliters of peripheral blood, collected into EDTA-treated Vacutainer tubes. Ficoll-Paque density-gradient centrifugation was used to isolate PBMCs, with at least 7 million per sample. Trizol reagent was used to extract total RNA from the PBMCs, yielding at least 6 micrograms per sample. The percentages of naive CD45RAhigh/CD27high T cells were determined by flow cytometry on a PBMC aliquot from every donor. The full study reports these points: Since profiling was done on bulk unsorted PBMCs, naive and antigen-experienced compartments could not be conclusively compared. As age increased, observed TCR beta diversity per million T cells dropped in a roughly linear way, and a significant reduction was already evident by age 40. A strong correlation was found between observed TCR beta diversity and the percentage of naive T cells measured by flow cytometry. Estimates of total diversity based on one million sequenced T cells were considered lower bounds and underestimates. The long-lived group showed more naive CD4+ T cells, fewer expanded clones and increased TCR diversity than the aged group, suggesting age selection. Donor CMV infection status was unknown, potentially confounding age-related changes in expanded clonotypes.

The V and J genes are TRBV30 and TRBJ1-4; the central 7 bases match TRBD1. This clonotype originated in a young man in good health. Sequenced sample: blood. The CDR3: CAWSAQGGGNEKLFF. In nucleotides, the sequence is TGTGCCTGGAGTGCGCAGGGGGGGGGAAATGAAAAACTGTTTTTT.